This TCR beta chain was found in a study of tumor and adjacent non-tumor tissue in lung cancer. Study context: Histology: 12 adenocarcinoma, 2 squamous cell carcinoma, 1 small cell lung cancer. The patients, roughly 9 men and a handful of women, were roughly 31 to 85 with stage I to III disease.

The study's findings and limits: Tumor repertoires had a smaller top 100 clone share than normal lung.

This CDR3 is built from 11 residues. CDR1 and CDR2 (germline): DFQATT, SNEGSKA (reference sequence). The germline V and J ends were trimmed by 5 bases and 11 bases, with 14 bases remaining between them. A modified ARM-PCR protocol with three rounds of nested PCR amplified TCRbeta. TCRdb reprocessed the multiplex PCR reads with MiXCR, giving one entry per CDR3 protein. The sample lists roughly 66,000 distinct CDR3 sequences; 60% to 75% were seen once. The template was RNA from unsorted bulk tissue. Donors were chemotherapy-naive, newly diagnosed lung cancer surgical patients in China, August–late 2014. In the case of this clonotype: Its antigen is currently unknown. A much larger clone sits a single nucleotide away, making a read error possible.

This chain connects TRBV20-1 to TRBJ2-3; D is ambiguous. The clonotype was recovered from a man in his 60s with non-small cell lung cancer. Specimen: lung tumor tissue. CDR3 sequence (DNA): TGCAGTGCTGGCAGGACCGACATGCAGTATTTT. Its protein product is CSAGRTDMQYF.